The rows below give T cell receptor beta chains drawn from one sample of a study of blood T cells in healthy people across ages. TCRdb redid the calling of the 5' RACE reads with MiXCR, one entry per CDR3 protein. The sample has around 800,000 distinct CDR3 sequences; 25% to 30% are singletons. These data were likewise used in another study, on T cells of mothers and their children.

Source material: blood. These receptors all stem from a boy under 18 in good health. Both conserved end residues are part of each CDR3. D genes are given only for firm matches. Only part of the rows carry a size: once, few, many, or a class if the clone is expanded.

-	TRBJ1-5	TRBV5-1	-	TGCGCCAGCAGCCCCACCGGGGCAAGCAATCAGCCCCAGCATTTT	CASSPTGASNQPQHF
-	TRBJ1-1	TRBV20-1	-	TGCAGTGCTCAAGTCGGGAGAATTGAAGCTTTCTTT	CSAQVGRIEAFF
-	TRBJ2-1	TRBV12-3/TRBV12-4	-	TGTGCCAGCAGTCTCCGACCGGACCCGGATGAGCAGTTCTTC	CASSLRPDPDEQFF
TRBD2	TRBJ2-7	TRBV5-1	few	TGCGCCAGCAGCTTTACGGCTAGCGGTACCTACGAGCAGTACTTC	CASSFTASGTYEQYF
TRBD1	TRBJ1-3	TRBV12-3/TRBV12-4	-	TGTGCCAGCAGTATAGGGGGCGCGTCTGGAAACACCATATATTTT	CASSIGGASGNTIYF
TRBD2	TRBJ2-1	TRBV11-2	many	TGTGCCAGCAGCTTACGGGGGGATGAGCAGTTCTTC	CASSLRGDEQFF
-	TRBJ2-1	TRBV7-2	-	TGTGCCAGCAGCCTCTTAAGCGCAGTTGAGCAGTTCTTC	CASSLLSAVEQFF
TRBD1	TRBJ1-2	TRBV6-1	few	TGTGCCAGCAGGGGAGACAGGGAAGCTAACTATGGCTACACCTTC	CASRGDREANYGYTF
-	TRBJ1-4	TRBV12-3/TRBV12-4	few	TGTGCCAGCAGTCCCCCCGGCGGAGGGTTAGAAAAACTGTTTTTT	CASSPPGGGLEKLFF
TRBD2	TRBJ2-3	TRBV20-1	-	TGCAGTGCTAGAGGACTAGCGGGGGGCACAGATACGCAGTATTTT	CSARGLAGGTDTQYF
-	TRBJ2-4	TRBV3-1	few	TGTGCCAGCAGCCAGAGGGATCTCGGAGCCAAAAACATTCAGTACTTC	CASSQRDLGAKNIQYF
-	TRBJ2-3	TRBV7-9	-	TGTGCCAGCATCGGGGGCTACGAGAGGGATACGCAGTATTTT	CASIGGYERDTQYF
TRBD2	TRBJ2-7	TRBV28	-	TGTGCCAGCAGGTGGACTAGCGGGGGGGCCGCCTACGAGCAGTACTTC	CASRWTSGGAAYEQYF
-	TRBJ2-5	TRBV28	-	TGTGCCAGCAACCCCCAGGGAAAAGAGACCCAGTACTTC	CASNPQGKETQYF
TRBD1	TRBJ2-7	TRBV29-1	-	TGCAGCGTCCGGGACAGCGTTGCCTACGAGCAGTACTTC	CSVRDSVAYEQYF
-	TRBJ1-5	TRBV6-6	-	TGTGCCAGCAGCACACGCAGCTATAGCAATCAGCCCCAGCATTTT	CASSTRSYSNQPQHF
TRBD1	TRBJ1-2	TRBV20-1	few	TGCAGTGCTAGAGGCGGACAGGGGGGTTATGGCTACACCTTC	CSARGGQGGYGYTF
TRBD1	TRBJ1-1	TRBV5-1	-	TGCGCCAGCAGCGGGGGGACAGTTTCAGGGAACACTGAAGCTTTCTTT	CASSGGTVSGNTEAFF
TRBD1	TRBJ2-7	TRBV4-1	-	TGCGCCAGCAGCCAAAAGGGACAGGGGGTAAGCGAGCAGTACTTC	CASSQKGQGVSEQYF
-	TRBJ2-2	TRBV29-1	-	TGCAGCGTTGAAATGAGGGGGGGGAACACCGGGGAGCTGTTTTTT	CSVEMRGGNTGELFF
TRBD2	TRBJ2-7	TRBV2	-	TGTGCCAGCAGTGAAGGCGGCGGGGGGGCCTACGAGCAGTACTTC	CASSEGGGGAYEQYF
-	TRBJ2-3	TRBV9	-	TGTGCCAGCAGTTGGGCCGAAAGCACAGATACGCAGTATTTT	CASSWAESTDTQYF
TRBD2	TRBJ2-1	TRBV6-2/TRBV6-3	-	TGTGCCAGCAATCGACGGACTAGCGCTGACAATGAGCAGTTCTTC	CASNRRTSADNEQFF
-	TRBJ2-5	TRBV6-6	many	TGTGCCAGCAGTTCGGTGGGGGAGACCCAGTACTTC	CASSSVGETQYF
-	TRBJ2-7	TRBV6-5	-	TGTGCCAGCAGTTACTCGAAAGCAACCTACTACTACGAGCAGTACTTC	CASSYSKATYYYEQYF
-	TRBJ2-1	TRBV11-3	-	TGTGCCAGCAGCTTAGGGATCGGATGGGGCTCCTACAATGAGCAGTTCTTC	CASSLGIGWGSYNEQFF
TRBD2	TRBJ2-1	TRBV4-2	-	TGTGCCAGCAGCCACGCTAGCGGGGGGGGCGCCTACAATGAGCAGTTCTTC	CASSHASGGGAYNEQFF
TRBD2	TRBJ2-3	TRBV29-1	-	TGCAGCGTGACGGGGGGGGCAAGGGGTACGCAGTATTTT	CSVTGGARGTQYF
-	TRBJ2-3	TRBV20-1	few	TGCAGTGCTAGACCCAGGTCCCTCACAGATACGCAGTATTTT	CSARPRSLTDTQYF
-	TRBJ2-3	TRBV10-3	-	TGTGCCATCAGTGAGTCGAATGATCAATATCATACGCAGTATTTT	CAISESNDQYHTQYF
-	TRBJ1-4	TRBV20-1	few	TGCAGTGCTAGAGCACCGACGGGATGGAATGAAAAACTGTTTTTT	CSARAPTGWNEKLFF
TRBD1	TRBJ2-5	TRBV12-3/TRBV12-4	few	TGTGCCAGCACCCTCCAGGGGGACCGAGAGACCCAGTACTTC	CASTLQGDRETQYF
TRBD2	TRBJ2-1	TRBV15	-	TGTGCCACCAGCAAGGGACTAGCGGGGGGGATTTACAATGAGCAGTTCTTC	CATSKGLAGGIYNEQFF
TRBD2	TRBJ2-5	TRBV6-5	-	TGTGCCAGCAGGCCGGGACTAGCGGACGGGGTGACCCAGTACTTC	CASRPGLADGVTQYF
-	TRBJ2-5	TRBV6-1	few	TGTGCCAGCAGTGGGAGGGGGGACGAGACCCAGTACTTC	CASSGRGDETQYF
-	TRBJ2-5	TRBV2	few	TGTGCCAGCACGGGATTTAAGGAGACCCAGTACTTC	CASTGFKETQYF
-	TRBJ1-2	TRBV12-3/TRBV12-4	few	TGTGCCAGCAGTTTAGCAGGCCCCGGTAACTATGGCTACACCTTC	CASSLAGPGNYGYTF
-	TRBJ2-6	TRBV9	few	TGTGCCAGCAGCCTCCGGGACCGACCTCAGGGTTCTGGGGCCAACGTCCTGACTTTC	CASSLRDRPQGSGANVLTF
-	TRBJ1-2	TRBV20-1	-	TGCAGTGCTAGAAGGCCAGACCGGGGGAGGTATGGCTACACCTTC	CSARRPDRGRYGYTF
-	TRBJ1-6	TRBV5-1	-	TGCGCCAGCAGCATCGACGGCGCTAATTCACCCCTCCACTTT	CASSIDGANSPLHF
-	TRBJ1-5	TRBV27	few	TGTGCCAGCAGTCCGAAGTGGGGGGCTGGCAATCAGCCCCAGCATTTT	CASSPKWGAGNQPQHF
TRBD1	TRBJ1-2	TRBV29-1	-	TGCAGCGCGACAGGGGCGCAGACCAACTATGGCTACACCTTC	CSATGAQTNYGYTF
-	TRBJ2-7	TRBV9	-	TGTGCCAGCAGCCTATCCGGGTCCATAGGGGACGAGCAGTACTTC	CASSLSGSIGDEQYF
-	TRBJ1-1	TRBV29-1	few	TGCAGCGTTGAGCTGGGACTGAACACTGAAGCTTTCTTT	CSVELGLNTEAFF
-	TRBJ1-4	TRBV27	once	TGTGCCAGCAGTTACGGGCCCAATGAAAACCTGTTTTTT	CASSYGPNENLFF
-	TRBJ1-6	TRBV28	few	TGTGCCAGCAGTTTATCGGGGACAAGGAATTCACCCCTCCACTTT	CASSLSGTRNSPLHF
-	TRBJ2-5	TRBV12-3/TRBV12-4	few	TGTGCCAGCACCCTGACTAGGATGGTGGAGACCCAGTACTTC	CASTLTRMVETQYF
TRBD1	TRBJ1-2	TRBV5-5	few	TGTGCCAGCAGCAACTGGGACAGGGTGTTTGGCACCTATGGCTACACCTTC	CASSNWDRVFGTYGYTF
-	TRBJ2-3	TRBV10-3	few	TGTGCCATCAGTTACAGGACAGATACGCAGTATTTT	CAISYRTDTQYF
TRBD2	TRBJ2-5	TRBV2	-	TGTGCCAGCAGTGAAGGTGGCGGGGGGGTGGAGACCCAGTACTTC	CASSEGGGGVETQYF
TRBD2	TRBJ2-5	TRBV5-1	-	TGCGCCAGCAGCCCGGGCGGGGGTAAACCTCAAGAGACCCAGTACTTC	CASSPGGGKPQETQYF
-	TRBJ1-6	TRBV28	-	TGTGCCAGCAGGCCCCCAGACAAGCGGGGTAATTCACCCCTCCACTTT	CASRPPDKRGNSPLHF
-	TRBJ1-3	TRBV5-1	few	TGCGCCAGCAGCGAGGACGGGGGAAACACCATATATTTT	CASSEDGGNTIYF
-	TRBJ2-7	TRBV12-3/TRBV12-4	-	TGTGCCAGCAGTTCCTCTGCACACGAGCAGTACTTC	CASSSSAHEQYF
TRBD2	TRBJ2-5	TRBV10-3	few	TGTGCCATCAGTAGAAATAGCGGGCTCCAAGAGACCCAGTACTTC	CAISRNSGLQETQYF
-	TRBJ1-1	TRBV6-5	-	TGTGCCAGCAGTTACGAGGACGAAACTGAAGCTTTCTTT	CASSYEDETEAFF